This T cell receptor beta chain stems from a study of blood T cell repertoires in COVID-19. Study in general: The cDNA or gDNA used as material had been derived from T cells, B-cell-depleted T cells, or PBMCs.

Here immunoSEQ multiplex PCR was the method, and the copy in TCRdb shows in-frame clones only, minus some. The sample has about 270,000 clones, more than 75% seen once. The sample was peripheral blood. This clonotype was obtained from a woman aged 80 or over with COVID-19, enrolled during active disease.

Here the CDR3 reads CSASATGTVGSPLHF. In DNA, the CDR3 is TGCAGTGCTAGTGCTACCGGGACAGTGGGTTCACCCCTCCACTTT. The V gene is TRBV20-1, the J gene TRBJ1-6; 7 nucleotides line up with TRBD1. CDR3 length: 15 residues. Germline V gene data show CDR1 as DFQATT and CDR2 as SNEGSKA (reference sequence). Trimming at V came to 3 bases and at J to 9 bases, leaving 11 bases not matched to a gene.